This T cell receptor (beta chain) came from a study of shared clonotypes between healthy human individuals. Generated by immunoSEQ multiplex PCR, the TCRdb table keeps only in-frame clones and is missing some. The data show a few hundred thousand clones, with less than 80% seen just once and approximately 12% held by the top ten. V was shortened by 1 base and J by 1 base, with 11 bases between the two germline ends. CDR3 length equals 15 residues. The germline gives CDR1 SGHRS, CDR2 YFSETQ. The TCR comes from a middle-aged woman in good health. Some clones in this sample may be carry-over from other donors' samples. Sequencing was carried out using PBMCs. The V call is TRBV5-1, the J call TRBJ1-1, with TRBD1 as a possible D gene (6 bases). CDR3 coding DNA: TGCGCCAGCAGCTTGATGGGGGCCCCGAACACTGAAGCTTTCTTT. It codes for CASSLMGAPNTEAFF.